This TCR beta chain is from a study of CD8 T cells in Susac syndrome. High-throughput TCR beta sequencing covered peripheral CD8+ and CD4+ T cells. On this clonotype: An end of the junction differs from the germline gene, which may be a read error.

When the RNA was reverse transcribed, random hexamers were used with an input of roughly 0.45 to 1 ug. Multiplex PCR with immunoSEQ amplified the TCR beta CDR3 across 54 Vbeta and 13 Jbeta. MiXCR, run by TCRdb on the immunoSEQ multiplex PCR reads, gives a single entry per CDR3 protein. This sample has some 200,000 distinct CDR3 sequences, with 90% to 95% found just once. CDR1 and CDR2 from the germline V gene are SGHRS and YFSETQ. The CDR3 is 12 amino acids. What was sequenced was CD4+ T cells from PBMCs. The chain combines TRBV5-1 with TRBJ2-7; the D is unclear. This receptor was identified in a human donor with multiple sclerosis. The CDR3 DNA sequence: TGCGCCAGCAGCTTGCCCTCCGACGAGCAGTACTTC. Encoded protein: CASSLPSDEQYF.